The rows below give T cell receptor beta chains drawn from one sample of a study of blood T cells in healthy people across ages. TCRdb independently ran MiXCR on the 5' RACE reads; one entry per CDR3 protein. The sample carries 850,000 or so distinct CDR3 sequences, 29% recorded once. The sample comprised blood. The receptors originated from a woman of 80 years or more in good health. CDR3s include the opening cysteine and the closing phenylalanine or tryptophan. The D gene is left open where the match is weak. Only some rows state a clone size, as once, few, many or a class for expanded clones.

TRBV15,.,.,TRBJ1-1,CATSRVPNRENTEAFF,TGTGCCACCAGCAGAGTTCCGAACAGGGAGAACACTGAAGCTTTCTTT
TRBV9,few,.,TRBJ1-3,CASSVGEFTGNTIYF,TGTGCCAGCAGCGTAGGAGAGTTTACTGGAAACACCATATATTTT
TRBV7-2,many,TRBD2,TRBJ2-1,CASSSPSGGAYNEQFF,TGTGCCAGCAGCTCCCCTAGCGGGGGGGCGTACAATGAGCAGTTCTTC
TRBV20-1,many,.,TRBJ1-5,CSVRGLGTSSNQPQHF,TGCAGTGTACGGGGGTTAGGGACCTCTAGCAATCAGCCCCAGCATTTT
TRBV19,.,.,TRBJ2-1,CASSRGVGDEQFF,TGTGCCAGTAGTAGGGGGGTAGGGGATGAGCAGTTCTTC
TRBV20-1,many,.,TRBJ1-2,CSAPFRGNYGYTF,TGCAGTGCTCCCTTCAGGGGAAACTATGGCTACACCTTC
TRBV7-9,.,TRBD1,TRBJ2-3,CASSLAGQAGDTQYF,TGTGCCAGCAGCTTAGCCGGACAGGCAGGGGATACGCAGTATTTT
TRBV6-5,.,TRBD1,TRBJ2-7,CASSPDRVGYNIRYF,TGTGCCAGCAGTCCGGACAGGGTGGGCTATAACATTCGGTACTTC
TRBV6-5,many,TRBD1,TRBJ2-7,CASRGTGNYEQYF,TGTGCCAGCAGGGGGACAGGGAACTACGAGCAGTACTTC
TRBV20-1,few,TRBD1,TRBJ2-2,CSAPRQGGFGELFF,TGCAGTGCTCCCCGACAGGGGGGATTCGGGGAGCTGTTTTTT
TRBV27,few,TRBD1,TRBJ2-7,CASRRPWDSTYEQYF,TGTGCCAGCAGGCGACCCTGGGACAGTACCTACGAGCAGTACTTC
TRBV2,.,.,TRBJ2-6,CASRGRAYNSGADVLTF,TGTGCCAGCAGAGGCAGGGCCTATAACTCTGGGGCCGACGTCCTGACTTTC
TRBV6-4,few,.,TRBJ2-7,CASSDRAGSLSYEQYF,TGTGCCAGCAGTGACAGGGCAGGGAGCCTTTCCTACGAGCAGTACTTC
TRBV20-1,many,.,TRBJ2-3,CSARAGWGGKFEKGTDTQYF,TGCAGTGCTAGAGCGGGTTGGGGCGGAAAGTTCGAGAAGGGCACAGATACGCAGTATTTT
TRBV5-4,many,.,TRBJ2-1,CASSFGLYSYNEQFF,TGTGCCAGCAGCTTCGGTCTTTACTCCTACAATGAGCAGTTCTTC
TRBV6-6,.,.,TRBJ1-3,CASNQISGNTIYF,TGTGCCAGCAACCAGATCTCTGGAAACACCATATATTTT
TRBV7-9,few,.,TRBJ2-1,CASRIHGGGRIEQFF,TGTGCCAGCAGAATTCACGGAGGGGGAAGGATTGAGCAGTTCTTC
TRBV20-1,many,.,TRBJ2-1,CSARDQGFNEQFF,TGCAGTGCTAGAGATCAAGGGTTTAATGAGCAGTTCTTC
TRBV6-2/TRBV6-3,.,.,TRBJ2-2,CASTLGRIVTGELFF,TGTGCCAGCACTCTCGGGCGGATTGTCACCGGGGAGCTGTTTTTT
TRBV3-1,.,.,TRBJ2-7,CASEGAGDEQYF,TGTGCCAGCGAAGGGGCTGGGGACGAGCAGTACTTC
TRBV30,many,TRBD2,TRBJ2-5,CAWSVLRTSGNQETQYF,TGTGCCTGGAGTGTACTAAGGACTAGCGGTAACCAAGAGACCCAGTACTTC
TRBV14,few,.,TRBJ2-5,CASSRRPSRGHQETQYF,TGTGCCAGCAGCCGCCGGCCGAGCAGGGGCCATCAAGAGACCCAGTACTTC
TRBV7-2,many,TRBD1,TRBJ1-2,CASSPGTGGEGYGYTF,TGTGCCAGCAGCCCCGGGACAGGGGGAGAGGGCTATGGCTACACCTTC
TRBV2,few,.,TRBJ1-4,CASLRENNEKLFF,TGTGCCAGCTTGCGGGAAAATAATGAAAAACTGTTTTTT
TRBV12-3/TRBV12-4,many,.,TRBJ1-5,CASSLRGLSNQPQHF,TGTGCCAGCAGTTTACGAGGGTTGAGCAATCAGCCCCAGCATTTT
TRBV12-3/TRBV12-4,.,TRBD2,TRBJ2-5,CASSPRRLAGGICNEQYF,TGTGCCAGCAGTCCTAGGCGACTAGCGGGGGGCATTTGCAATGAGCAGTACTTC
TRBV20-1,many,TRBD1,TRBJ1-2,CSARDGTDGGNYGYTF,TGCAGTGCTAGAGATGGGACAGACGGGGGTAACTATGGCTACACCTTC
TRBV11-3,many,.,TRBJ2-1,CASSGGDNEQFF,TGTGCCAGCAGCGGGGGTGACAATGAGCAGTTCTTC
TRBV18,few,.,TRBJ2-5,CASSPRAGVQETQYF,TGTGCCAGCTCACCCCGGGCAGGGGTCCAAGAGACCCAGTACTTC
TRBV20-1,.,TRBD1,TRBJ2-7,CSATQGAHYYEQYF,TGCAGTGCGACACAGGGGGCACATTATTACGAGCAGTACTTC